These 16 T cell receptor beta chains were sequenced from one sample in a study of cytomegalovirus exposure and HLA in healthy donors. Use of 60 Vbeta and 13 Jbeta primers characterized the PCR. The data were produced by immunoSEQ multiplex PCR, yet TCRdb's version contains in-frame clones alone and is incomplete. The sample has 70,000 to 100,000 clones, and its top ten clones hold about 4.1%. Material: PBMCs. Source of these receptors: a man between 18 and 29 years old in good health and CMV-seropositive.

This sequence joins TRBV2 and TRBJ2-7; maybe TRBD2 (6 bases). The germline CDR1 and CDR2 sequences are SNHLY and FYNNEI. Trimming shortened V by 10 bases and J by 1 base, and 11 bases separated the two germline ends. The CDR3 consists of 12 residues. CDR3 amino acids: CATAGRSYEQYF. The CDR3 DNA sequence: TGTGCCACCGCGGGACGGTCCTACGAGCAGTACTTC.

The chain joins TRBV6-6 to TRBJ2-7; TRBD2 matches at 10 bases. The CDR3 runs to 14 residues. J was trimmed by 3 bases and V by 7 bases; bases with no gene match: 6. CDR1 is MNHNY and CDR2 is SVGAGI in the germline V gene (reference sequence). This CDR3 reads CASILGLADYEQYF. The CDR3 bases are TGTGCCAGCATTTTAGGACTAGCGGACTACGAGCAGTACTTC.

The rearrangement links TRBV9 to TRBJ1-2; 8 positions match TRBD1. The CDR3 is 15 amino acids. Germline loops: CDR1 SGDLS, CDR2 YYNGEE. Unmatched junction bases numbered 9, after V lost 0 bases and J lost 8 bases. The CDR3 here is CASSVESSTGDGYTF. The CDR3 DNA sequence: TGTGCCAGCAGCGTAGAGAGTTCGACAGGGGACGGCTACACCTTC.

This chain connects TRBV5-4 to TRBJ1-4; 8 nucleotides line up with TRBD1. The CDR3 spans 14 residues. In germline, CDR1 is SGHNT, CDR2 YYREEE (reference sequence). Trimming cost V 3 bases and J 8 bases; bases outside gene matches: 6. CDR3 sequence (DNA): TGTGCCAGCAGCTCCCAGGGGGCTGGGGAAAAACTGTTTTTT. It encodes CASSSQGAGEKLFF.

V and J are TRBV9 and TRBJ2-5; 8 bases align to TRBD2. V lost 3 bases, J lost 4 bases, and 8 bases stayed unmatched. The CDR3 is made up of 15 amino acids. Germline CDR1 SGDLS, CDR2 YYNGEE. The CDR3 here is CASSEGLGEGETQYF. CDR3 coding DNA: TGTGCCAGCAGCGAGGGACTAGGGGAGGGAGAGACCCAGTACTTC.

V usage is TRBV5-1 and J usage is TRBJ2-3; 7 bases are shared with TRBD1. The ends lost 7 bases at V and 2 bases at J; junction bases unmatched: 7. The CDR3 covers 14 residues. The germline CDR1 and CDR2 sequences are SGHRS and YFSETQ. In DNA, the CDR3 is TGCGCCAGCCAAACAGGGGAAGTCACAGATACGCAGTATTTT. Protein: CASQTGEVTDTQYF. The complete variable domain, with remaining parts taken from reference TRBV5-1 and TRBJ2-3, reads KAGVTQTPRYLIKTRGQQVTLSCSPISGHRSVSWYQQTPGQGLQFLFEYFSETQRNKGNFPGRFSGRQFSNSRSEMNVSTLELGDSALYLCASQTGEVTDTQYFGPGTRLTVL.

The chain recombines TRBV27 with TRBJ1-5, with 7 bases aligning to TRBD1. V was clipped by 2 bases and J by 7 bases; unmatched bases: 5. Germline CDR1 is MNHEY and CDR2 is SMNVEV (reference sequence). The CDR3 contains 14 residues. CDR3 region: CASSLQGDGQPQHF. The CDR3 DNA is TGTGCCAGCAGTTTACAGGGGGACGGCCAGCCCCAGCATTTT.

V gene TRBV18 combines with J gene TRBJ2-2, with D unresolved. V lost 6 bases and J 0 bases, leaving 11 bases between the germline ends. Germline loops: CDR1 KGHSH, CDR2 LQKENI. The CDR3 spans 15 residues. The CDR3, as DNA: TGTGCCAGCTCTCCCCCCTTTCCGAACACCGGGGAGCTGTTTTTT. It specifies CASSPPFPNTGELFF.

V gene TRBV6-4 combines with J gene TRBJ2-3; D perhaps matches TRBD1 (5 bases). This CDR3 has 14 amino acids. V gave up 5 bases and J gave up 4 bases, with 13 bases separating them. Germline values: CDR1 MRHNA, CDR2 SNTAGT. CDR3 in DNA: TGTGCCAGCAGTTCAATGGGGCCACCAGATACGCAGTATTTT. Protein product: CASSSMGPPDTQYF.

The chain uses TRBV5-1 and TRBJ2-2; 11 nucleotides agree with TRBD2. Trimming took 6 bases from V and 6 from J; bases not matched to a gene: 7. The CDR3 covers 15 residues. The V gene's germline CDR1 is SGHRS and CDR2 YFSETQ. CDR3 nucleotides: TGCGCCAGCATCGAACTAGCGGGAGACGCCGGGGAGCTGTTTTTT. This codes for CASIELAGDAGELFF.

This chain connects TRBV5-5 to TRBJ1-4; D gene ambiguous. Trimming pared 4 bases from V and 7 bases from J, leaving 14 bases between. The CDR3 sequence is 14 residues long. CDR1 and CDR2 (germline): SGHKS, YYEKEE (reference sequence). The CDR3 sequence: CASSMQAHGEKLFF. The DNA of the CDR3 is TGTGCCAGCAGCATGCAGGCCCATGGTGAAAAACTGTTTTTT.

For the CDR3, the DNA is TGCGCCAGCAGCTTGGCCGGGACACGCAAAGAGACCCAGTACTTC. It encodes CASSLAGTRKETQYF. The chain employs TRBV5-1 and TRBJ2-5; D is perhaps TRBD1 (6 bases). This CDR3 contains 15 residues. Trimming shortened V by 0 bases and J by 3 bases, and 12 bases separated the two germline ends. The germline V gene encodes CDR1 SGHRS and CDR2 YFSETQ.

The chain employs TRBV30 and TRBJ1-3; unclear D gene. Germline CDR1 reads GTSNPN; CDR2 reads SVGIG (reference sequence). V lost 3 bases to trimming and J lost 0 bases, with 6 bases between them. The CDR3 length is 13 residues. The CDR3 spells CAWSRFSGNTIYF. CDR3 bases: TGTGCCTGGAGCCGGTTCTCTGGAAACACCATATATTTT.

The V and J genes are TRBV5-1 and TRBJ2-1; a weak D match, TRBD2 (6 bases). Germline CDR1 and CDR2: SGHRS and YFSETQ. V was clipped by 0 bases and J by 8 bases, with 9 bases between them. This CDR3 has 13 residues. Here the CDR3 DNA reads TGCGCCAGCAGCTTGGAGTCGGGGGATGAGCAGTTCTTC. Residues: CASSLESGDEQFF.

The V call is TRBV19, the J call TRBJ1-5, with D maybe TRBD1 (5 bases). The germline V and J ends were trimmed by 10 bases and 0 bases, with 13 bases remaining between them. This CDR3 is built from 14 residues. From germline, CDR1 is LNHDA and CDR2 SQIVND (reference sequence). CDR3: CATRGADSNQPQHF. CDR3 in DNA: TGTGCCACTCGTGGGGCAGATAGCAATCAGCCCCAGCATTTT.

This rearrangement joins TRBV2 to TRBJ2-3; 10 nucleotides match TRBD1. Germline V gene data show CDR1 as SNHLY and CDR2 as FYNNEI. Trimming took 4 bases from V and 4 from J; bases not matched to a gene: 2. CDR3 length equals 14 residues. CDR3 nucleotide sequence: TGTGCCAGCAGTGCGACAGGGGGCGCAGATACGCAGTATTTT. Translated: CASSATGGADTQYF.